The 21 T cell receptor beta chains presented below share a single source sample, sequenced in a study of shared clonotypes between healthy human individuals. This table comes from immunoSEQ multiplex PCR, and its TCRdb copy is limited to in-frame clones, with some not included. In the table there are some 700,000 clones, about 90% of which are singletons. Sequencing was done on a sample of memory CD8+ T cells from PBMCs. The subset is: CD45RO+ cells pooled with CCR7-negative TemRA cells. The receptors were gathered from a man aged 18 to 30 in good health. Some clones in this sample may be carry-over from other donors' samples.

This chain uses TRBV27 with TRBJ2-7; weak D call: TRBD2 (6 bases). Germline CDR1 MNHEY, CDR2 SMNVEV (reference sequence). This CDR3 is built from 14 residues. V shed 6 bases and J shed 3 bases, with 15 bases lying between them. CDR3: CASRPLADDYEQYF. CDR3 coding DNA: TGTGCCAGCAGGCCTTTAGCGGACGACTACGAGCAGTACTTC.

The chain is built from TRBV10-2 and TRBJ2-7, with D possibly being TRBD1 or TRBD2 (5 bases each). The germline CDR1 and CDR2 sequences are WSHSY and SAAADI. V gave up 3 bases and J gave up 6 bases, with 6 bases separating them. The length of the CDR3 is 11 residues. CDR3 amino acids: CASSDGAEQYF. The CDR3 nucleotides read TGCGCCAGCAGTGACGGGGCCGAGCAGTACTTC.

This clone was picked up one time. Other nucleotide sequences in the sample specify the same CDR3. V and J are TRBV27 and TRBJ2-7, with a tentative D call TRBD1 (5 bases). Germline V CDR1 and CDR2: MNHEY, SMNVEV (reference sequence). V was trimmed by 6 bases and J by 2 bases, leaving 11 bases between them. CDR3 length equals 13 residues. As DNA, the CDR3 is TGTGCCAGCAGCCTAGGGGCTACCTACGAGCAGTACTTC. Translation: CASSLGATYEQYF.

This sequence joins TRBV10-3 and TRBJ2-2; 8 bases match TRBD2. Germline V CDR1 and CDR2: ENHRY, SYGVKD. V shed 3 bases and J 2 bases; nucleotides not matched to a gene: 5. The length of the CDR3 is 16 residues. The DNA of the CDR3 is TGTGCCATCAGTGATACTAGCGGTCTTAACACCGGGGAGCTGTTTTTT. This sequence encodes CAISDTSGLNTGELFF.

J is TRBJ1-5 and V is TRBV6-6, with D hard to call. The germline gives CDR1 MNHNY, CDR2 SVGAGI (reference sequence). The length of the CDR3 is 13 residues. Trimming took 5 bases from V and 1 from J, leaving 6 bases between them. The CDR3 loop is CASSVRSNQPQHF. The DNA of the CDR3 is TGTGCCAGCAGTGTCCGGAGCAATCAGCCCCAGCATTTT.

The chain carries TRBV15 and TRBJ2-1; D is possibly TRBD2 (6 bases). The CDR3 is made up of 15 amino acids. Germline values: CDR1 LNHNV, CDR2 YYDKDF (reference sequence). Trimming removed 5 bases at V and 7 bases at J, with 18 bases between. CDR3 DNA: TGTGCCACCAGCCCTCCTAGCGAGCCCAGAAATGAGCAGTTCTTC. It is translated as CATSPPSEPRNEQFF.

The chain employs TRBV9 and TRBJ2-6, with 9 bases matching TRBD1. The length of the CDR3 is 17 residues. CDR1 and CDR2 (germline): SGDLS, YYNGEE. V lost 3 bases, J lost 4 bases, and 8 bases stayed unmatched. CDR3 in DNA: TGTGCCAGCAGCGCGCGGACAGGGGAGGCAGGGGCCAACGTCCTGACTTTC. As protein: CASSARTGEAGANVLTF.

V usage is TRBV29-1 and J usage is TRBJ1-2, with a tentative D call TRBD1 (5 bases). V lost 6 bases and J lost 4, with 9 bases in between. Looked up from germline, CDR1 is SQVTM and CDR2 is ANQGSEA. This CDR3 has 11 amino acids. Here the CDR3 reads CSVQELYGYTF. The CDR3 coding sequence is TGCAGCGTACAGGAGCTCTATGGCTACACCTTC.

This chain links TRBV13 with TRBJ1-1, with a possible D match to TRBD1 (5 bases). V lost 5 bases to trimming and J lost 4 bases, with 17 bases between them. There are 15 residues in the CDR3. Germline CDR1 is PRHDT and CDR2 is FYEKMQ (reference sequence). The CDR3 sequence is CASSVGPFGGTEAFF. As DNA, the CDR3 is TGTGCCAGCAGCGTCGGACCCTTCGGGGGCACTGAAGCTTTCTTT.

The DNA of the CDR3 is TGTGCCACCTCACAGGAAAGCTCCTACGAGCAGTACTTC. Translated, it gives CATSQESSYEQYF. The chain recombines TRBV19 with TRBJ2-7, with D maybe TRBD1 (5 bases). The CDR3 is 13 residues long. V was cut by 10 bases and J by 0 bases, with 13 bases left in between. The V gene's germline CDR1 is LNHDA and CDR2 SQIVND (reference sequence).

The chain joins TRBV27 to TRBJ1-2, with D perhaps TRBD1 (6 bases). V lost 6 bases and J 7 bases, leaving 12 bases between the germline ends. CDR3 size: 12 residues. CDR1 and CDR2 from the germline V gene are MNHEY and SMNVEV (reference sequence). The CDR3 coding sequence is TGTGCCAGCAGATTCTTAGGGGGTGGCTACACCTTC. Translation gives CASRFLGGGYTF.

The V call is TRBV19, the J call TRBJ1-1; D perhaps matches TRBD1 (6 bases). Trimming removed 3 bases at V and 3 bases at J, with 14 bases between. Germline V lookup: CDR1 LNHDA, CDR2 SQIVND (reference sequence). CDR3 size: 15 residues. This CDR3 is CASSIRGVVDTEAFF. Written as DNA, the CDR3 is TGTGCCAGTAGTATTAGGGGGGTAGTGGACACTGAAGCTTTCTTT.

As DNA, the CDR3 is TGTGCCAGCTTTGCGCGGCTCTCCTACAATGAGCAGTTCTTC. It is translated as CASFARLSYNEQFF. The rearrangement joins TRBV6-6 to TRBJ2-1, with D uncertain. Germline loops: CDR1 MNHNY, CDR2 SVGAGI (reference sequence). There are 14 residues in the CDR3. Trimming stripped 8 bases from V and 0 bases from J, with 11 bases between.

The chain links TRBV2 to TRBJ2-3; D remains unclear. The CDR3 totals 14 residues. Germline V CDR1 and CDR2: SNHLY, FYNNEI. Trimming left V 5 bases short and J 0 bases short, with 9 bases between. CDR3 amino acids: CASSPPTSTDTQYF. DNA of the CDR3: TGTGCCAGCAGTCCTCCGACTAGCACAGATACGCAGTATTTT. The complete variable domain, with remaining parts taken from reference TRBV2 and TRBJ2-3, reads EPEVTQTPSHQVTQMGQEVILRCVPISNHLYFYWYRQILGQKVEFLVSFYNNEISEKSEIFDDQFSVERPDGSNFTLKIRSTKLEDSAMYFCASSPPTSTDTQYFGPGTRLTVL.

About this clone itself: Sequence at one end of the junction differs from germline and may be a read error. The chain has TRBV9 and TRBJ1-2; D gene unclear. The CDR3 has 13 residues. Germline V gene sequence: CDR1 SGDLS, CDR2 YYNGEE. Written as DNA, the CDR3 is TGTGCCAGCAGCGGATGGAGGCCGGACGGATTCGCCTTC. This codes for CASSGWRPDGFAF.

V usage is TRBV6-1 and J usage is TRBJ1-4; D uncertain. The CDR3 covers 17 residues. The germline V and J ends were trimmed by 6 bases and 0 bases, with 17 bases remaining between them. Germline-derived CDR1 and CDR2 are MNHNS and SASEGT. The CDR3 DNA is TGTGCCAGCAGCGAAAGTCGTGGGTGGGCAACTAATGAAAAACTGTTTTTT. This translates into CASSESRGWATNEKLFF.

The chain employs TRBV5-6 and TRBJ2-1, with TRBD2 matching 10 bases. The CDR3 covers 16 residues. J gave up 7 bases and V 3 bases, and 10 bases lay outside the gene matches. In germline, CDR1 is SGHDT, CDR2 YYEEEE. CDR3 coding DNA: TGTGCCAGCAGCTCGCGTAGCGGGAGGTGGGATAATGAGCAGTTCTTC. Residues: CASSSRSGRWDNEQFF.

CDR3 residues: CASSSGLVAEQFF. For the CDR3, the DNA is TGTGCCAGCAGCTCAGGACTAGTAGCTGAGCAGTTCTTC. This rearrangement joins TRBV5-4 to TRBJ2-1, with TRBD2 matching 7 bases. Per germline, CDR1 SGHNT and CDR2 YYREEE (reference sequence). Trimming removed 3 bases from V and 9 bases from J; junction bases left unmatched: 6. The CDR3 is made up of 13 amino acids.

The V gene is TRBV27, the J gene TRBJ2-7; TRBD1 is a possible D gene (6 bases). The CDR3 contains 14 residues. The V gene's germline CDR1 is MNHEY and CDR2 SMNVEV (reference sequence). The V end was cut by 3 bases, the J end by 2 bases, with 11 bases between. The CDR3 bases are TGTGCCAGCAGTTTGGTTTCAGGGGCCTACGAGCAGTACTTC. It encodes CASSLVSGAYEQYF.

The chain links TRBV5-1 to TRBJ1-1; a possible D gene is TRBD1 (5 bases). The germline V gene encodes CDR1 SGHRS and CDR2 YFSETQ. The CDR3 consists of 16 residues. V lost 4 bases to trimming and J lost 4 bases, with 20 bases between them. CDR3 protein: CASSPLGQLAATEAFF. The CDR3 nucleotides read TGCGCCAGCAGCCCTCTGGGGCAGCTGGCGGCCACTGAAGCTTTCTTT. Looking up the rest from reference TRBV5-1 and TRBJ1-1 gives the full variable domain: KAGVTQTPRYLIKTRGQQVTLSCSPISGHRSVSWYQQTPGQGLQFLFEYFSETQRNKGNFPGRFSGRQFSNSRSEMNVSTLELGDSALYLCASSPLGQLAATEAFFGQGTRLTVV.

This sequence joins TRBV10-3 and TRBJ2-7; either TRBD1 or TRBD2 may supply D (6 bases each). Trimming shortened V by 8 bases and J by 4 bases, and 18 bases separated the two germline ends. Germline CDR1 and CDR2: ENHRY and SYGVKD. This CDR3 has 14 amino acids. As DNA, the CDR3 is TGTGCCATCGGTCCGGGGGCTTCTGCTTACGAGCAGTACTTC. It is translated as CAIGPGASAYEQYF.